The 31 T cell receptor beta chains below were found in one sample sequenced in a study of OX40 agonist ivuxolimab in advanced cancers. Profiled with immunoSEQ multiplex PCR; TCRdb holds only in-frame clones, not every one. Of 50,000 to 75,000 clones in the sample, about nine tenths were seen once. This specimen was CD4+ or CD8+ T cells sorted from blood, taken in a trial of the OX40 agonist ivuxolimab. The source is an adult with an advanced solid tumor such as melanoma, head and neck, liver or kidney cancer.

The chain carries TRBV10-3 and TRBJ1-6; unclear D gene. Germline loops: CDR1 ENHRY, CDR2 SYGVKD. CDR3 length: 15 residues. The V and J ends lost 3 bases and 10 bases respectively, with 16 bases between them. This chain's CDR3 is CAISEGVGSGSPLHF. The CDR3 region has the DNA TGTGCCATCAGTGAAGGTGTAGGTAGCGGATCACCCCTCCACTTT.

The chain has TRBV11-3 and TRBJ2-1, with TRBD1 matching 7 bases. This CDR3 contains 15 residues. Trimming at V came to 4 bases and at J to 0 bases, leaving 3 bases not matched to a gene. CDR1 and CDR2 (germline): SGHNT, YENEEA. CDR3 bases: TGTGCCAGCAGCTCTCGACAGGGCTCCTACAATGAGCAGTTCTTC. This sequence encodes CASSSRQGSYNEQFF.

This chain connects TRBV6-1 to TRBJ2-7; tentative D call: TRBD1 (5 bases). V dropped 2 bases and J dropped 3 bases, with 11 bases sitting between them. Germline assignment: CDR1 MNHNS and CDR2 SASEGT. There are 14 residues in the CDR3. The CDR3 is CASSERGPVYEQYF. The DNA of the CDR3 is TGTGCCAGCAGTGAAAGGGGCCCCGTCTACGAGCAGTACTTC.

The chain employs TRBV6-1 and TRBJ2-1, with 8 nucleotides matching TRBD1. V dropped 4 bases and J dropped 6; count of bases not matched to a gene: 8. The CDR3 consists of 15 residues. CDR1 and CDR2 (germline): MNHNS, SASEGT. CDR3 nucleotides: TGTGCCAGCAGTGTCTGGCAACAGGGGGTCAATGAGCAGTTCTTC. Residues: CASSVWQQGVNEQFF.

This rearrangement joins TRBV5-1 to TRBJ2-5; 7 bases are shared with TRBD1. Per the germline V gene, CDR1 is SGHRS and CDR2 is YFSETQ. The CDR3 contains 14 residues. V shed 4 bases and J 1 base; nucleotides not matched to a gene: 4. DNA of the CDR3: TGCGCCAGCAGCCGGGACAGCTCCCAAGAGACCCAGTACTTC. Its translation: CASSRDSSQETQYF.

The chain links TRBV7-8 to TRBJ1-2, with D perhaps matching TRBD1 (5 bases). This CDR3 is 15 amino acids long. The V and J ends lost 3 bases and 10 bases respectively, with 21 bases between them. In germline, CDR1 is SGHVS, CDR2 FQNEAQ. CDR3 sequence (DNA): TGTGCCAGCAGCTTCACTTTGGGACCGATACAACTCTACACCTTC. Its protein is CASSFTLGPIQLYTF.

The chain carries TRBV7-9 and TRBJ2-7; 8 bases agree with TRBD2. V gave up 4 bases and J gave up 1 base; unmatched junction bases: 9. Looked up from germline, CDR1 is SEHNR and CDR2 is FQNEAQ (reference sequence). This CDR3 comprises 16 residues. The DNA for the CDR3 is TGTGCCAGCAGCTCCCCGGAAGTAGCGGGGTCCTACGAGCAGTACTTC. It specifies CASSSPEVAGSYEQYF. The variable domain in full, completed from reference TRBV7-9 and TRBJ2-7, reads DTGVSQNPRHKITKRGQNVTFRCDPISEHNRLYWYRQTLGQGPEFLTYFQNEAQLEKSRLLSDRFSAERPKGSFSTLEIQRTEQGDSAMYLCASSSPEVAGSYEQYFGPGTRLTVT.

The rearrangement joins TRBV9 to TRBJ2-3; tentative D call: TRBD2 (6 bases). Germline lookup yields CDR1 SGDLS and CDR2 YYNGEE. The CDR3 extends over 14 amino acids. Trimming stripped 0 bases from V and 5 bases from J, with 10 bases between. This chain's CDR3 is CASSVEGLVDTQYF. The CDR3 DNA reads TGTGCCAGCAGCGTAGAGGGACTTGTAGATACGCAGTATTTT.

The chain links TRBV2 to TRBJ1-5; D remains unclear. The CDR3 runs 14 residues. The V and J ends lost 6 bases and 3 bases respectively, with 12 bases between them. Germline V lookup: CDR1 SNHLY, CDR2 FYNNEI. The CDR3 DNA reads as TGTGCCAGCAGCGGAGACGGAGACAATCAGCCCCAGCATTTT. Protein: CASSGDGDNQPQHF.

The rearrangement uses TRBV19 and TRBJ2-2; 9 bases align to TRBD2. CDR1 and CDR2 (germline): LNHDA, SQIVND (reference sequence). The V gene end was trimmed by 7 bases and the J gene end by 3 bases; junction bases not matched to a gene: 12. The CDR3 consists of 17 residues. DNA for the CDR3: TGTGCCAGTACGGGGGGCGGGAGGGCCATCGACACCGGGGAGCTGTTTTTT. Its protein product is CASTGGGRAIDTGELFF.

The V call is TRBV28, the J call TRBJ2-3; the D is unclear. The CDR3 has 15 residues. V was trimmed by 6 bases and J by 1 base, leaving 14 bases between them. Per the germline V gene, CDR1 is MDHEN and CDR2 is SYDVKM. DNA of the CDR3: TGTGCCAGCAGCCTGGGGATCCTTGGCACAGATACGCAGTATTTT. Translated: CASSLGILGTDTQYF.

The chain uses TRBV6-1 and TRBJ2-7, with D perhaps being TRBD1 or TRBD2 (5 bases each). V was cut by 0 bases and J by 1 base, with 10 bases left in between. CDR1 and CDR2 (germline): MNHNS, SASEGT. The CDR3 is 15 amino acids. The CDR3 region has the DNA TGTGCCAGCAGTGAAGCGCGATGGGGGTCCTACGAGCAGTACTTC. Amino acid sequence: CASSEARWGSYEQYF.

In the case of this clone: The same CDR3 arises from other DNA sequences in this sample as well. This CDR3 reads CASGSGNTIYF. CDR3 DNA: TGTGCCAGCGGGAGTGGAAACACCATATATTTT. The chain joins TRBV19 to TRBJ1-3; no reliable D call. This CDR3 spans 11 amino acids. The V end lost 9 bases, the J end lost 3 bases, and 6 bases lay between the germline ends. CDR1 is LNHDA, CDR2 SQIVND, per germline (reference sequence).

The chain joins TRBV6-1 to TRBJ1-6; 8 nucleotides line up with TRBD1. J was trimmed by 9 bases and V by 4 bases; bases with no gene match: 5. Per the germline V gene, CDR1 is MNHNS and CDR2 is SASEGT. The CDR3 covers 14 residues. The CDR3 is CASSVTGDPSPLHF. Here the CDR3 DNA reads TGTGCCAGCAGTGTGACAGGGGACCCTTCACCCCTCCACTTT.

The V and J genes are TRBV2 and TRBJ2-2; TRBD1 matches at 10 bases. Germline V lookup: CDR1 SNHLY, CDR2 FYNNEI. Losses at the gene ends were 6 bases for V and 6 bases for J; bases not matched to a gene: 4. The CDR3 totals 14 residues. CDR3: CASRGTGEAGELFF. The CDR3 DNA is TGTGCCAGCAGGGGGACAGGGGAGGCCGGGGAGCTGTTTTTT.

The rearrangement links TRBV11-1 to TRBJ1-1; TRBD1 matches at 7 bases. Germline CDR1 is SGHAT and CDR2 is FQDESV (reference sequence). J lost 1 base, V lost 1 base, and 12 bases had no gene match. This CDR3 comprises 18 residues. The CDR3 protein is CASSLGGRQGKSNTEAFF. CDR3 in DNA: TGTGCCAGCAGCTTAGGGGGAAGACAGGGAAAATCGAACACTGAAGCTTTCTTT. The whole variable domain, filled in from reference TRBV11-1 and TRBJ1-1, reads EAEVAQSPRYKITEKSQAVAFWCDPISGHATLYWYRQILGQGPELLVQFQDESVVDDSQLPKDRFSAERLKGVDSTLKIQPAELGDSAMYLCASSLGGRQGKSNTEAFFGQGTRLTVV.

A single count supports this clone. Here the CDR3 reads CASSWGGDAFF. DNA for the CDR3: TGTGCCAGCAGTTGGGGGGGAGACGCTTTCTTT. This sequence joins TRBV6-6 and TRBJ1-1, with TRBD1 as a possible D gene (5 bases). Germline CDR1 MNHNY, CDR2 SVGAGI (reference sequence). The V end lost 4 bases, the J end lost 11 bases, and 11 bases lay between the germline ends. The CDR3 extends over 11 amino acids.

The chain couples TRBV5-1 to TRBJ1-4, with D tentatively TRBD1 (5 bases). Germline CDR1 SGHRS, CDR2 YFSETQ. Trimming took off 6 bases at V and 8 bases at J, with 17 bases between the two ends. There are 14 residues in the CDR3. The CDR3 spells CASNPGREGEKLFF. CDR3 coding DNA: TGCGCCAGCAACCCAGGGCGGGAGGGGGAAAAACTGTTTTTT.

The rearrangement links TRBV6-1 to TRBJ1-2; tentatively, D is TRBD1 (6 bases). V lost 1 base to trimming and J lost 4 bases, with 7 bases between them. Germline V gene lookup returns CDR1 MNHNS and CDR2 SASEGT. The CDR3 length is 13 residues. The CDR3 spells CASSEGGAYGYTF. In DNA form, the CDR3 reads TGTGCCAGCAGTGAAGGGGGGGCCTATGGCTACACCTTC.

This sequence joins TRBV19 and TRBJ2-1; D might be TRBD1 (6 bases). This CDR3 spans 14 amino acids. V was cut by 1 base and J by 5 bases, with 9 bases left in between. The germline V gene encodes CDR1 LNHDA and CDR2 SQIVND (reference sequence). The CDR3 bases are TGTGCCAGTAGTATAGGGGGGCGAAACAATGAGCAGTTCTTC. This translates into CASSIGGRNNEQFF.

This clone was counted a few times. The V and J genes are TRBV5-8 and TRBJ2-3, with D perhaps given as TRBD1 or TRBD2 (5 bases each). The CDR3 runs 15 residues. The germline V gene encodes CDR1 SGHTS and CDR2 YDEGEE. Trimming stripped 4 bases from V and 4 bases from J, with 16 bases between. This CDR3 is CASSVRDPRSDTQYF. CDR3 bases: TGTGCCAGCAGCGTCCGGGACCCACGATCAGATACGCAGTATTTT.

The V call is TRBV4-3, the J call TRBJ1-1; no firm D call. The CDR3 runs 18 residues. V lost 0 bases to trimming and J lost 0 bases, with 17 bases between them. Germline V lookup: CDR1 LGHNA, CDR2 YSLEER. CDR3 in DNA: TGCGCCAGCAGCCAAGACCGCCAGACATTACTGATGAACACTGAAGCTTTCTTT. It codes for CASSQDRQTLLMNTEAFF.

V and J are TRBV18 and TRBJ2-1, with D perhaps matching TRBD1 (5 bases). The CDR3 covers 13 residues. Trimming took off 4 bases at V and 6 bases at J, with 10 bases between the two ends. Germline CDR1 and CDR2: KGHSH and LQKENI. The CDR3 protein is CASSQQGGNEQFF. CDR3 nucleotide sequence: TGTGCCAGCTCACAGCAGGGTGGCAATGAGCAGTTCTTC.

J is TRBJ1-5 and V is TRBV16; D not certain. The germline V gene has CDR1 KGHSY and CDR2 FQNENV. V was cut by 5 bases and J by 1 base, with 15 bases left in between. The CDR3 spans 16 residues. CDR3 bases: TGTGCCAGCAGCATTAGGACTTCCCAAAGCAATCAGCCCCAGCATTTT. Amino acids: CASSIRTSQSNQPQHF.

This chain joins TRBV30 and TRBJ1-3, with D tentatively TRBD1 (5 bases). V was pared by 2 bases and J by 0 bases, with 8 bases between. The germline V gene encodes CDR1 GTSNPN and CDR2 SVGIG (reference sequence). The CDR3 is made up of 14 amino acids. The CDR3 DNA reads TGTGCCTGGAGTCCTGGGACCTCTGGAAACACCATATATTTT. It is translated as CAWSPGTSGNTIYF.

The chain carries TRBV11-3 and TRBJ2-1; perhaps TRBD2 as D (6 bases). Trimming removed 0 bases at V and 4 bases at J, with 10 bases between. This CDR3 contains 15 residues. Germline assignment: CDR1 SGHNT and CDR2 YENEEA. CDR3 region: CASSLEGTPYNEQFF. The CDR3 nucleotides are TGTGCCAGCAGCTTAGAAGGGACTCCATACAATGAGCAGTTCTTC.

The V call is TRBV28, the J call TRBJ1-5, with D perhaps TRBD1 (6 bases). Germline V gives CDR1 MDHEN, CDR2 SYDVKM. This CDR3 is built from 19 residues. V was trimmed by 4 bases and J by 0 bases, leaving 22 bases between them. The CDR3 region is CASSSPEGGVTHSNQPQHF. The DNA of the CDR3 is TGTGCCAGCAGTTCCCCGGAGGGGGGCGTTACTCATAGCAATCAGCCCCAGCATTTT.

This clone has a handful of counts. The junction differs from germline at one of its ends, possibly a read error. The V gene is TRBV15, the J gene TRBJ2-3, with TRBD2 as a possible D gene (5 bases). The CDR3 contains 13 residues. Germline CDR1 and CDR2: LNHNV and YYDKDF (reference sequence). In nucleotides, the CDR3 is TGTGCCACCAGGAGAGAGGGCTCCGATACGCAGTATTTT. It encodes CATRREGSDTQYF.

This chain joins TRBV25-1 and TRBJ2-5; the match to TRBD1 covers 12 bases. V lost 2 bases and J lost 5; bases outside the gene matches: 6. This CDR3 region has 16 residues. From germline, CDR1 is MGHDK and CDR2 SYGVNS. CDR3 in amino acids: CASSEVGTGGRETQYF. CDR3 DNA: TGTGCCAGCAGTGAAGTCGGGACAGGGGGCAGGGAGACCCAGTACTTC.

This clone appeared a few times. This chain connects TRBV5-1 to TRBJ1-1; D remains ambiguous. Germline V gives CDR1 SGHRS, CDR2 YFSETQ. This CDR3 spans 16 amino acids. Trimming shortened V by 3 bases and J by 3 bases, and 18 bases separated the two germline ends. The CDR3 sequence is CASSSRPAGIDTEAFF. The CDR3 region has the DNA TGCGCCAGCAGCTCCAGACCGGCCGGGATCGACACTGAAGCTTTCTTT.

This clone was observed a single time. The V call is TRBV5-1, the J call TRBJ2-6; D is uncertain. The germline V gene encodes CDR1 SGHRS and CDR2 YFSETQ. The CDR3 has 14 amino acids. V was clipped by 5 bases and J by 0 bases, with 6 bases between them. CDR3 sequence: CASSKISGANVLTF. DNA for the CDR3: TGCGCCAGCAGTAAGATCTCTGGGGCCAACGTCCTGACTTTC.